The clone carrying this T cell receptor beta chain showed up just a few times. The source of the sample is a study of T cells after yellow fever vaccination. Trimming pared 0 bases from V and 3 bases from J, leaving 14 bases between. This CDR3 contains 15 residues. Germline-derived CDR1 and CDR2 are DFQATT and SNEGSKA (reference sequence). Each CDR3 protein is one row after TCRdb ran MiXCR on the 5' RACE reads. The sample has 250,000 to 400,000 distinct CDR3 sequences, roughly 4% seen once; the top ten hold roughly 25%. The sample was PBMCs, taken 5 days after the yellow fever booster vaccination. The sequence was collected from a man aged 18 to 30 who received the YFV17D yellow fever vaccine. This rearrangement joins TRBV20-1 to TRBJ1-2; D is possibly TRBD1 (5 bases). DNA for the CDR3: TGCAGTGCTAGAGATCGGCGGGGGGAGGACTATGGCTACACCTTC. Encoded protein: CSARDRRGEDYGYTF.